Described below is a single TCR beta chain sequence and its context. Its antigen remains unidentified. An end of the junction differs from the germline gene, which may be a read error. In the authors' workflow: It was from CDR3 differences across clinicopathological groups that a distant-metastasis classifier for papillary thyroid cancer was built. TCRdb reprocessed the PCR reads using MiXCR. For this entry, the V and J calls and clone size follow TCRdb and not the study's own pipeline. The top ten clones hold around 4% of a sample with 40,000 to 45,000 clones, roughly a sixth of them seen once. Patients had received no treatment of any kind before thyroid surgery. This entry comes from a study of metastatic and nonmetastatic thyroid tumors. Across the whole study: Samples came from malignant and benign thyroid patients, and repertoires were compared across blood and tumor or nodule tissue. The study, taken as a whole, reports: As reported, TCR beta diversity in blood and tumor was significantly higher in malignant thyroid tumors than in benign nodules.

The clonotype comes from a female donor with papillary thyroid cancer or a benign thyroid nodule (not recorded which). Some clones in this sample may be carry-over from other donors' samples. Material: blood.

The DNA of the CDR3 is TGTTCCAGCAGTGCCGGGGCACCCTCCTATGGCTACACCTTC. Translating it yields CSSSAGAPSYGYTF. The chain joins TRBV6-1 to TRBJ1-2, with TRBD1 as a possible D gene (5 bases). Germline CDR1 MNHNS, CDR2 SASEGT. There are 14 residues in the CDR3.